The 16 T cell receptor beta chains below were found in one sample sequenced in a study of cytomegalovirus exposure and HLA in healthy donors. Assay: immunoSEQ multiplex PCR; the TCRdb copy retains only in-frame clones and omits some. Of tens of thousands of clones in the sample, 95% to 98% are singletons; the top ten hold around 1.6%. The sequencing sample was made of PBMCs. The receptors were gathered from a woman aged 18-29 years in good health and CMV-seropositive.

DNA for the CDR3: TGTGCCAGCAGCCCCGGGCCCGCGGGACTAGCGTCCAATGAGCAGTTCTTC. Protein sequence: CASSPGPAGLASNEQFF. The chain joins TRBV7-2 to TRBJ2-1; the match to TRBD2 covers 10 bases. Germline V lookup: CDR1 SGHTA, CDR2 FQGNSA. This CDR3 comprises 17 residues. The J segment lost 6 bases and the V segment lost 5 bases, leaving 13 bases of the junction unmatched.

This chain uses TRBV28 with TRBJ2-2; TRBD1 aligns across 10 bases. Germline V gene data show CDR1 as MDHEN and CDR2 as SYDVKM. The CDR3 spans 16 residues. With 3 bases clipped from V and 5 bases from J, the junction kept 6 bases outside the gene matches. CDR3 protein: CASSLSPGQGTGELFF. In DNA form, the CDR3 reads TGTGCCAGCAGTTTGTCCCCGGGACAGGGGACCGGGGAGCTGTTTTTT.

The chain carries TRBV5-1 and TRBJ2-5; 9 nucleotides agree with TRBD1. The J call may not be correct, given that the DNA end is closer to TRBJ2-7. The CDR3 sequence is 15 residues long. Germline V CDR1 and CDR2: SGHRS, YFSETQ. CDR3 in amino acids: CASSQSQGAGHEQYF. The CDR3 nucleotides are TGCGCCAGCAGCCAATCACAGGGGGCTGGTCACGAGCAGTACTTC.

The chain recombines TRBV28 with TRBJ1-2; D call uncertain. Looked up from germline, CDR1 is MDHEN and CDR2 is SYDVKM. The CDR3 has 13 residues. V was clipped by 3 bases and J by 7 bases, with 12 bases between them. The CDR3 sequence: CASSFDWSGGYTF. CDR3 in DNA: TGTGCCAGCAGTTTTGATTGGAGTGGTGGCTACACCTTC.

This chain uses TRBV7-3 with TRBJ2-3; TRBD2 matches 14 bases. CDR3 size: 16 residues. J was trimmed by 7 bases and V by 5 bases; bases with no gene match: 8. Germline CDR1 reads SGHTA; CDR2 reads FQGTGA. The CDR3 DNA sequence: TGTGCCAGCAGCACCGGGACTAGCGGGGGTCTGAATACGCAGTATTTT. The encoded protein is CASSTGTSGGLNTQYF.

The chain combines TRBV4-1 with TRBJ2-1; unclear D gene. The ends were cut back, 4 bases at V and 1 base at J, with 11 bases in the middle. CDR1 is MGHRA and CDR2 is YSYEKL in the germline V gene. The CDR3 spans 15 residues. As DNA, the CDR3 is TGCGCCAGCAGCCGTTATACTGGTTCCTACAATGAGCAGTTCTTC. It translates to CASSRYTGSYNEQFF.

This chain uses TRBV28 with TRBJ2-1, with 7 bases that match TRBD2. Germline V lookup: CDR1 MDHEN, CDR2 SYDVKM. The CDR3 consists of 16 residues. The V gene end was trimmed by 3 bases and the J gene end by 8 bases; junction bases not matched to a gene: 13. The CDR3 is CASSFTGGSGIDEQFF. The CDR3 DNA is TGTGCCAGCAGTTTTACGGGAGGCAGCGGGATAGATGAGCAGTTCTTC.

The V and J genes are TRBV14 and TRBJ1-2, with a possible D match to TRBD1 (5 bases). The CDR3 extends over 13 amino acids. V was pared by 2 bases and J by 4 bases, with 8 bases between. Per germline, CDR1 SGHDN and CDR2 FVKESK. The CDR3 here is CASSQTGVYGYTF. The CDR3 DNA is TGTGCCAGCAGCCAAACGGGGGTCTATGGCTACACCTTC.

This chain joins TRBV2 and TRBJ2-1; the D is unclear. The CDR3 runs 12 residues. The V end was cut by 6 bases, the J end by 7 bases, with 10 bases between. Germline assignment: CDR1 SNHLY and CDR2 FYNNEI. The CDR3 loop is CASRPRSNEQFF. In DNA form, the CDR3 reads TGTGCCAGCAGACCCAGGTCTAATGAGCAGTTCTTC.

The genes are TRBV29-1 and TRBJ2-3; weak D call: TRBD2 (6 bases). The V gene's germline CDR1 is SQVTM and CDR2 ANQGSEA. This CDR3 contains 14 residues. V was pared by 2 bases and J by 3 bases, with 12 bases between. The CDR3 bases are TGCAGCGTTGAATCTACTAGCATGACAGATACGCAGTATTTT. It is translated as CSVESTSMTDTQYF.

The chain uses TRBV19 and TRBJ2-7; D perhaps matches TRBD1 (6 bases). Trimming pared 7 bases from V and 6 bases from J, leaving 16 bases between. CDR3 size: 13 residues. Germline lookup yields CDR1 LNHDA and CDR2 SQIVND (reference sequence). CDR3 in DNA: TGTGCCAGTATGAGGGCAGGGGATTCCGAGCAGTACTTC. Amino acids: CASMRAGDSEQYF.

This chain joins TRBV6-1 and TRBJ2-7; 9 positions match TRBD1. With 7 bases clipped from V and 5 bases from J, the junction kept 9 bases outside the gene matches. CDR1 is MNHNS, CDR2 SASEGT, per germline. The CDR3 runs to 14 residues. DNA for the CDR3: TGTGCCAGCACGTCCGGGACAGGGTCCCACGAGCAGTACTTC. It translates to CASTSGTGSHEQYF.

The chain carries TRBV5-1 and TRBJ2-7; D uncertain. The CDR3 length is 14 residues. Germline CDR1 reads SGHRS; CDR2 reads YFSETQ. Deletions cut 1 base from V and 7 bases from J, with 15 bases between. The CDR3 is CASSLSSPSREQYF. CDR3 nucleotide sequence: TGCGCCAGCAGCTTGTCGAGCCCTTCCCGGGAGCAGTACTTC. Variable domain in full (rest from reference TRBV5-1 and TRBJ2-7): KAGVTQTPRYLIKTRGQQVTLSCSPISGHRSVSWYQQTPGQGLQFLFEYFSETQRNKGNFPGRFSGRQFSNSRSEMNVSTLELGDSALYLCASSLSSPSREQYFGPGTRLTVT.

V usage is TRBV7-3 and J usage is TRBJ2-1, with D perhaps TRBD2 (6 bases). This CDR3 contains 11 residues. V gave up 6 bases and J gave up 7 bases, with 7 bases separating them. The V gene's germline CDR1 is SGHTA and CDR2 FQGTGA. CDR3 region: CASSSGNEQFF. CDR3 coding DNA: TGTGCCAGCAGTAGCGGAAATGAGCAGTTCTTC.

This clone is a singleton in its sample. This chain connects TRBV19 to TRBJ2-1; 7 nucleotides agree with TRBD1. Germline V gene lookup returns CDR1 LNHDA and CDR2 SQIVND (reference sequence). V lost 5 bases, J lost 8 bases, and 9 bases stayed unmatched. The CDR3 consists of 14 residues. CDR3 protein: CASSRSGGRDEQFF. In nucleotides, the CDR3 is TGTGCCAGTAGTCGGTCAGGGGGTAGAGATGAGCAGTTCTTC.

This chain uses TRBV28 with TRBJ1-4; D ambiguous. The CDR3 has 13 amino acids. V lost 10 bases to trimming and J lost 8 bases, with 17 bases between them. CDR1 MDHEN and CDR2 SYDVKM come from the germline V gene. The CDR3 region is CATSLELWEKLFF. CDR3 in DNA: TGTGCCACATCCTTGGAGCTATGGGAAAAACTGTTTTTT.